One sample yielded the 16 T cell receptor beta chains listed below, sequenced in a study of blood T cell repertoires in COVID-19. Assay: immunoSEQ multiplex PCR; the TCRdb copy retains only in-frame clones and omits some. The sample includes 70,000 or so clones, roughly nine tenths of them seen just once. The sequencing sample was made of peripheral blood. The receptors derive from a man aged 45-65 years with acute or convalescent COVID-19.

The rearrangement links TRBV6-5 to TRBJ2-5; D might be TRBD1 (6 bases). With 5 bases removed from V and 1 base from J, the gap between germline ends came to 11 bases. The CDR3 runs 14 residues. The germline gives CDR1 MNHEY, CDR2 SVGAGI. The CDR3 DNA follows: TGTGCCAGCAGTCCACAGGGTCCCCAAGAGACCCAGTACTTC. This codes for CASSPQGPQETQYF.

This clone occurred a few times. The CDR3 region is CASSIAWTASRNQPQHF. The DNA of the CDR3 is TGTGCCAGTAGTATAGCCTGGACAGCGTCTAGAAATCAGCCCCAGCATTTT. The chain recombines TRBV19 with TRBJ1-5, with D possibly being TRBD1 (6 bases). This CDR3 is 17 amino acids long. The ends were cut back, 1 base at V and 4 bases at J, with 17 bases in the middle. Germline loops: CDR1 LNHDA, CDR2 SQIVND (reference sequence).

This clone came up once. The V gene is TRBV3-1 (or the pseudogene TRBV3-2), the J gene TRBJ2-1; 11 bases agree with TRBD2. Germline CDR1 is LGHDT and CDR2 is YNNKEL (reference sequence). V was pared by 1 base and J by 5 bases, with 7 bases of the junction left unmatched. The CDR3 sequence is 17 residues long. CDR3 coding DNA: TGTGCCAGCAGCCAAGCGTTAGGACTAGCGGGTGACAATGAGCAGTTCTTC. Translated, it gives CASSQALGLAGDNEQFF.

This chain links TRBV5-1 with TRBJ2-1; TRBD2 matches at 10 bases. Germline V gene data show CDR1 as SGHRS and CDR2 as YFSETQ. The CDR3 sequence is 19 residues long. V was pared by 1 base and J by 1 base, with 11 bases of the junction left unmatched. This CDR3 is CASSLKRGGTLGSYNEQFF. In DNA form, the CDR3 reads TGCGCCAGCAGCTTGAAGCGGGGGGGGACTCTGGGATCCTACAATGAGCAGTTCTTC.

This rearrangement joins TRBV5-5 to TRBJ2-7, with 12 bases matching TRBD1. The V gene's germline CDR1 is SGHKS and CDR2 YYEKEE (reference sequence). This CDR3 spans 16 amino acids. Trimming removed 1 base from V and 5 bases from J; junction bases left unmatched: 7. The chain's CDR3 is CASSLLPGQGADEQYF. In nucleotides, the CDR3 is TGTGCCAGCAGCTTGCTCCCGGGACAGGGGGCCGACGAGCAGTACTTC.

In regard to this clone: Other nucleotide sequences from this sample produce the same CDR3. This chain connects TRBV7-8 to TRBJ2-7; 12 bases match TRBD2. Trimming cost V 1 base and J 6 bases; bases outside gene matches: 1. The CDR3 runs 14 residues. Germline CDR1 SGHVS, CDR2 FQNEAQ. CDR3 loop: CASSLGLAGAEQYF. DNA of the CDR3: TGTGCCAGCAGCTTAGGACTAGCGGGAGCCGAGCAGTACTTC.

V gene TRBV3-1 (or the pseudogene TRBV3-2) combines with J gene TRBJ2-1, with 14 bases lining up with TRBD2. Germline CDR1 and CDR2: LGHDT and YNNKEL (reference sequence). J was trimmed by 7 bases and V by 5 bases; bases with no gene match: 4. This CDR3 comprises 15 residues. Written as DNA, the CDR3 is TGTGCCAGCAGCTCGGGACTAGCGGGAGTGAATGAGCAGTTCTTC. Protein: CASSSGLAGVNEQFF.

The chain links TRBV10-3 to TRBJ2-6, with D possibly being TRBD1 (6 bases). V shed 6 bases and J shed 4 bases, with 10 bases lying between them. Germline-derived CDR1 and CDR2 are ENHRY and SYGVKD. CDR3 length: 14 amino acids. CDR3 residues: CAISTGFGANVLTF. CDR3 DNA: TGTGCCATCAGCACAGGGTTCGGGGCCAACGTCCTGACTTTC.

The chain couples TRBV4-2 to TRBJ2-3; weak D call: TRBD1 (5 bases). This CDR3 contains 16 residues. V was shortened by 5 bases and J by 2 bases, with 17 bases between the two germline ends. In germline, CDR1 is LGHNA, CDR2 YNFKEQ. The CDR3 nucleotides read TGTGCCAGCAGCAAGACAGCCCCAATGAACACAGATACGCAGTATTTT. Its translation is CASSKTAPMNTDTQYF.

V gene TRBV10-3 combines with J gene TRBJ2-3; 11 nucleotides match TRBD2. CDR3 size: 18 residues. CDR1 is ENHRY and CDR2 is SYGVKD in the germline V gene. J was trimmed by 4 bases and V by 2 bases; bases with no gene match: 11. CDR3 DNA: TGTGCCATCAGTGAGAGTACGGGATCTAGCGGGAGGTCAGATACGCAGTATTTT. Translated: CAISESTGSSGRSDTQYF.

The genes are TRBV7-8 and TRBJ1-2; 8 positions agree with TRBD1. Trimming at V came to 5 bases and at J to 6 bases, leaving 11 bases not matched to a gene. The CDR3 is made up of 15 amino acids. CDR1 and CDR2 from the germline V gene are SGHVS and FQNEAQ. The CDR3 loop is CASSRIEQGDHGYTF. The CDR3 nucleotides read TGTGCCAGCAGCCGAATAGAACAGGGGGATCATGGCTACACCTTC.

CDR3 sequence: CASSLGPGTEFYGYTF. The CDR3 region has the DNA TGTGCCAGCAGCTTGGGACCTGGGACAGAATTCTATGGCTACACCTTC. The rearrangement uses TRBV7-2 and TRBJ1-2, with 7 bases matching TRBD1. The germline V gene has CDR1 SGHTA and CDR2 FQGNSA. This CDR3 has 16 amino acids. The ends lost 3 bases at V and 4 bases at J; junction bases unmatched: 11.

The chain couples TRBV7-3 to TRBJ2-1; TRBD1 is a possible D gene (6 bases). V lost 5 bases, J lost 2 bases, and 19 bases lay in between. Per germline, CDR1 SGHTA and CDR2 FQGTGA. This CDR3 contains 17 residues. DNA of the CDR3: TGTGCCAGCAGCGAAGCTTCAGGGGTCAGTGCCTACAATGAGCAGTTCTTC. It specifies CASSEASGVSAYNEQFF.

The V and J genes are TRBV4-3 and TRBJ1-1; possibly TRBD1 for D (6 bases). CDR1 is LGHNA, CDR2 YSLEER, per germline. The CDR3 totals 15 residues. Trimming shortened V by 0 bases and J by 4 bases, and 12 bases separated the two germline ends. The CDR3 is CASSQERDRFTEAFF. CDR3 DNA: TGCGCCAGCAGCCAAGAAAGAGACAGGTTCACTGAAGCTTTCTTT.

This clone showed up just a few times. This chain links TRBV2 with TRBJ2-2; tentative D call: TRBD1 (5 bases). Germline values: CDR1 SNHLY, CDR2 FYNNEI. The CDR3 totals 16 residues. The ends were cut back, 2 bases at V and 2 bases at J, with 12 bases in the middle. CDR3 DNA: TGTGCCAGCAGTGAACAGGGTATAGAAAACACCGGGGAGCTGTTTTTT. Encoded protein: CASSEQGIENTGELFF.

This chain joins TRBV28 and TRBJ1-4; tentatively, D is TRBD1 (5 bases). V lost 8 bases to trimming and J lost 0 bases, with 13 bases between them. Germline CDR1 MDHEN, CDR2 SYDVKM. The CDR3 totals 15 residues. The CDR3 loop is CASDPGGATNEKLFF. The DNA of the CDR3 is TGTGCCAGCGACCCCGGGGGTGCAACTAATGAAAAACTGTTTTTT.